The sequence of this TCR beta chain was determined in a study of shared T cell receptors in the human thymus. The CDR3 extends over 17 amino acids. Germline CDR1 LGHNA, CDR2 YSLEER. Unmatched junction bases numbered 4, after V lost 2 bases and J lost 0 bases. The table came from immunoSEQ multiplex PCR; TCRdb's copy has only in-frame clones and leaves some out. The sample has over 650,000 clones, around 87% seen once. The data were also submitted as part of a second study, on human thymus T cells. That source adds: Resections obtained during corrective heart surgery supplied the thymus tissue. Within thymic and blood repertoires, V and J gene usage appeared to be biased.

This sequence was found in a boy in the first two years of life with a congenital heart defect. The sequencing input was thymocytes. The chain couples TRBV4-3 to TRBJ2-2; 9 bases match TRBD1. CDR3 region: CASSQTGGITNTGELFF. DNA for the CDR3: TGCGCCAGCAGCCAAACAGGGGGCATAACGAACACCGGGGAGCTGTTTTTT.